A single sample gave rise to the 4 T cell receptor beta chains below, sequenced in a study of graft-versus-host responses after intestinal transplantation. Once graft tissue had been processed, intraepithelial and lamina propria lymphocytes were released. The table came from immunoSEQ multiplex PCR; TCRdb's copy has only in-frame clones and leaves some out. The data hold 37,000 or so clones, with roughly 90% observed a single time. This specimen consisted of ileum tissue, obtained 200 to 210 days after intestinal transplant. Receptors originate from a human patient who received an intestinal transplant, so some T cells may come from the graft donor.

This chain links TRBV2 with TRBJ1-5; D remains unclear. The germline CDR1 and CDR2 sequences are SNHLY and FYNNEI. Trimming shortened V by 7 bases and J by 0 bases, and 7 bases separated the two germline ends. The CDR3 has 13 amino acids. CDR3 sequence: CASNPFSNQPQHF. The CDR3, as DNA: TGTGCCAGCAACCCCTTTAGCAATCAGCCCCAGCATTTT.

About this clone: A read error may produce the germline difference seen at one junction end. This chain connects TRBV5-1 to TRBJ1-1, with a possible D match to TRBD1 (5 bases). The CDR3 length is 13 residues. The germline gives CDR1 SGHRS, CDR2 YFSETQ. The CDR3 nucleotides read TGCGCCAGCAGATTGGGGGGGTACACTGAAGCTTTCTTT. Encoded protein: CASRLGGYTEAFF.

The J gene is TRBJ2-6, the V gene TRBV4-2; 12 nucleotides line up with TRBD2. The V segment lost 4 bases and the J segment 0 bases; nucleotides outside the gene matches: 7. CDR1 is LGHNA and CDR2 is YNFKEQ in the germline V gene. CDR3 length: 19 residues. DNA of the CDR3: TGTGCCAGCAGCCGAGAACTAGCGGGAGGCCCCTCTGGGGCCAACGTCCTGACTTTC. It yields the protein CASSRELAGGPSGANVLTF.

The genes are TRBV6-5 and TRBJ2-7, with D possibly being TRBD1 or TRBD2 (6 bases each). CDR1 and CDR2 from the germline V gene are MNHEY and SVGAGI. This CDR3 is built from 15 residues. Trimming cost V 8 bases and J 4 bases, with 21 bases left between them. CDR3 nucleotides: TGTGCCAGCGGGCTGGGGGCTCGGGGGCGATACGAGCAGTACTTC. Residues: CASGLGARGRYEQYF.